This record looks at one T cell receptor (beta chain) sequence and its context. Its antigen specificity is not known. The input lacks base qualities; no much larger clone sits a single base away. The record originates from a study of CD8+ T cells in alopecia areata (dated by TCRdb to the late 2010s). Regarding the research as a whole: Treated patients were enrolled in an open-label pilot trial of oral tofacitinib at 5 to 10 mg twice daily for moderate-to-severe alopecia areata. On the human side, TCRbeta sequencing was run on scalp tissue and on sorted CD4+ and CD8+ peripheral blood T cells from healthy controls and from alopecia areata patients with either patchy or totalis/universalis disease. Scalp clonality was compared across normal scalp (n=4), patchy alopecia areata scalp (n=8), and alopecia totalis/universalis scalp (n=8). The SALT score, which quantifies the percentage of affected scalp surface area, was used to measure disease severity in treated patients. The study used high-throughput TCRbeta sequencing to examine T cell clonal expansion in alopecia areata, in both the C3H/HeJ mouse model and human patients. Patients on tofacitinib were biopsied at baseline and after 4 and 24 weeks of treatment, and several of the patients also had a later scalp biopsy. The RNA source kit depended on sample type: the PAXgene miRNA kit for fixed scalp, the miRNeasy kit for PBMCs, and the RNeasy kit for mouse skin. TCRbeta CDR3 regions were amplified by immunoSEQ multiplex PCR with 35 Vbeta forward and 13 Jbeta reverse primers. Patients stayed on tofacitinib for 6 to 18 months and then had 6 months of follow-up off drug so that delayed response and recurrence could be assessed. On the study overall, not on this receptor specifically: With tofacitinib, both scalp clonality and the number of expanded CD8+ clones among the top 100 scalp clones went down significantly. During tofacitinib treatment, many expanded lesional clones remained in scalp and blood, and this persistence may partly explain relapse after treatment is stopped. Because the treated cohort was small and had just a single nonresponder, larger studies are needed to establish links between baseline CD8+ expansion and response. Unlike mouse skin, where gammadelta T cells dominate, normal human skin contains resident alphabeta T cells that get sequenced too, which complicates analysis of the scalp TCR repertoire. Lesional scalp, especially in alopecia totalis/universalis, showed higher clonality and more expanded CD8+ clones than normal scalp, suggesting antigenic drive. Shared TCR sequences between patients were less evident than in mice, which may be partly attributable to HLA diversity in the patient population.

Library generation was performed with the immunoSEQ multiplex PCR assay. RNA was extracted from all samples and reverse transcribed into cDNA as template for TCR sequencing. SuperScript III was used to make first-strand cDNA, primed with a 2:1 mix of oligo-dT and random hexamers. A synthetic immune receptor repertoire was used to assess amplification bias, and residual bias was removed computationally. The authors' analysis ran thus. Raw reads were preprocessed to remove errors, and CDR3 was defined by IMGT conventions from the conserved cysteine to phenylalanine. Clonality was calculated as 1 minus Shannon entropy normalized by log2 of the number of productive unique TCRs. Whether scalp clones were CD4 or CD8 was inferred by matching scalp TCRbeta sequences against CD4 and CD8 repertoires sorted from blood. The table was pulled from immuneACCESS by TCRdb, which kept in-frame rearrangements only. Such tables lose some clones; where checked, under half of the loss comes from unresolved V genes, and the rest has no known cause. V, J and clone size were drawn from that table, and D and trimming were deduced from the DNA. This sample gives 95,000 to 110,000 clones in total; roughly 84% of them show up just once. Around 25% of the sample belongs to the ten largest clones.

The CDR1 and CDR2 encoded by the germline V gene are SGDLS and YYNGEE. A distance of 13 bases separates the germline ends of V and J, which lose 0 bases and 10 bases respectively. The CDR3 contains 13 residues, cysteine and phenylalanine counted. The entry retains the CDR3 DNA only, 39 bases that are in frame from base 1. The time point label corresponds to: around 26 weeks on oral tofacitinib. What this sample's treatment or condition label stands for: oral pan-JAK inhibitor, 5-10 mg twice daily. Lesional scalp punch biopsies and peripheral blood were collected from alopecia areata patients. PBMCs were isolated by density centrifugation and stained for CD3, CD4 and CD8, and CD4+ and CD8+ T cells were sorted on a FACSAria.

The V and J genes are TRBV9 and TRBJ1-1, and the D gene may be TRBD1, 5 bases matching. The source of this sequence is a human donor with alopecia areata. The sample in question was CD8+ T cells sorted from blood, obtained at week 24, from a patient treated with tofacitinib. The CDR3 region: CASSVGTGQVAFF. The nucleotides read TGTGCCAGCAGCGTAGGTACGGGGCAGGTAGCTTTCTTT.